The TCR beta chain under discussion was sequenced for a study of T cell responses to AZD1222 COVID-19 vaccine. Method: immunoSEQ multiplex PCR; TCRdb's copy keeps in-frame clones and lacks some. Altogether tens of thousands of clones are present, roughly 90% being singletons, with the ten largest covering around 3%. Trimming took off 5 bases at V and 0 bases at J, with 11 bases between the two ends. Germline V lookup: CDR1 SGHAT, CDR2 FQNNGV. The CDR3 consists of 15 residues. The sample here was peripheral blood, taken on day 0 of AZD1222 vaccination. The clonotype originates from an adult in good health. The chain carries TRBV11-2 and TRBJ2-1; TRBD1 is a possible D gene (6 bases). The CDR3 DNA is TGTGCCAGCAGCGGGGGCCGGATCTCCTACAATGAGCAGTTCTTC. This translates into CASSGGRISYNEQFF. Filled out from reference TRBV11-2 and TRBJ2-1, the complete variable domain reads EAGVAQSPRYKIIEKRQSVAFWCNPISGHATLYWYQQILGQGPKLLIQFQNNGVVDDSQLPKDRFSAERLKGVDSTLKIQPAKLEDSAVYLCASSGGRISYNEQFFGPGTRLTVL.